This TCR beta chain was recorded in a study of regulatory T cells in long-lasting Graves disease. TCR beta libraries were built with iRepertoire HTBI primers and Arm-PCR of CDR3 regions. A single record per CDR3 protein comes from TCRdb applying MiXCR to the multiplex PCR reads. In the table there are about 470,000 distinct CDR3 sequences, roughly 15% of which are singletons. In germline, CDR1 is SQVTM, CDR2 ANQGSEA. V shed 6 bases and J shed 4 bases, with 11 bases lying between them. The CDR3 runs to 12 residues. Time point given: newly diagnosed GD, antithyroid drugs for less than 3 months. TCR sequences were obtained from RNA taken from PBMCs. This sample was shared with a second study, whose subject was T cells in Graves' hyperthyroidism and ophthalmopathy.

This sequence originates from a middle-aged man with Graves disease. J is TRBJ2-3 and V is TRBV29-1, with D perhaps matching TRBD2 (7 bases). This specimen consisted of peripheral blood mononuclear cells (PBMCs), obtained at new diagnosis, from a patient treated with antithyroid drugs. CDR3 residues: CSVDGGPDTQYF. CDR3 DNA: TGCAGCGTCGACGGGGGGCCAGATACGCAGTATTTT.